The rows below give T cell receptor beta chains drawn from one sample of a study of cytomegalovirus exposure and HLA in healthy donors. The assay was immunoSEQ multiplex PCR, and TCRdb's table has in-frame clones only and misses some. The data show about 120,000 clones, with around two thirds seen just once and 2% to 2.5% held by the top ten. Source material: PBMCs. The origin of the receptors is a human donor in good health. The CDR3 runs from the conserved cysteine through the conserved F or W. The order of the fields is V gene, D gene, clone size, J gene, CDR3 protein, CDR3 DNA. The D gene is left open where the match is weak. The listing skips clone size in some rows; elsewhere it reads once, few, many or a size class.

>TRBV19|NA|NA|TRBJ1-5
CASSIEPRNQPQHF
TGTGCCAGTAGTATCGAGCCTCGCAATCAGCCCCAGCATTTT
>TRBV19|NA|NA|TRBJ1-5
CASSIALSNQPQHF
TGTGCCAGTAGTATAGCCCTCAGCAATCAGCCCCAGCATTTT
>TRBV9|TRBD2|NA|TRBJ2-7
CASSAGLEAGEQYF
TGTGCCAGCAGCGCTGGACTAGAGGCGGGCGAGCAGTACTTC
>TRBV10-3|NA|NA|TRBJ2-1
CATRAGIAGNEQFF
TGTGCCACCAGGGCTGGTATAGCTGGCAATGAGCAGTTCTTC
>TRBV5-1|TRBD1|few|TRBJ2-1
CASSSSGQVGSYNEQFF
TGCGCCAGCAGCAGTTCGGGACAGGTCGGCTCCTACAATGAGCAGTTCTTC
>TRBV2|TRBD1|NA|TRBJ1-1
CASSLGQMNTEAFF
TGTGCCAGCAGTTTGGGACAGATGAACACTGAAGCTTTCTTT
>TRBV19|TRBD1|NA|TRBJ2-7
CASQAGTGGFYEQYF
TGTGCCAGTCAGGCCGGGACAGGGGGCTTCTACGAGCAGTACTTC
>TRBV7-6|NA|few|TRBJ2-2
CASRPSTGNTGELFF
TGTGCCAGCAGACCGTCGACGGGGAACACCGGGGAGCTGTTTTTT
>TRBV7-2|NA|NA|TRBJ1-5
CAVSAQGLSNQPQHF
TGTGCAGTTTCCGCCCAGGGGCTGAGCAATCAGCCCCAGCATTTT
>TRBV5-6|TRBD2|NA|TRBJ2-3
CASSLVAGGGDTQYF
TGTGCCAGCAGCTTGGTAGCGGGGGGGGGAGATACGCAGTATTTT
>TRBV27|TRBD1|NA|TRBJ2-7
CASRTGNSYEQYF
TGTGCCAGCCGGACAGGTAATTCCTACGAGCAGTACTTC
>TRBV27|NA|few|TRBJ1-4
CASSLRGRREKLFF
TGTGCCAGCAGCCTTAGGGGTCGAAGGGAAAAACTGTTTTTT
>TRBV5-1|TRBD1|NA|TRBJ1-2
CASSSGQGVTNYGYTF
TGCGCCAGCAGCTCCGGACAGGGTGTAACTAACTATGGCTACACCTTC
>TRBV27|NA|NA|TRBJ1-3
CASSYSGLDSGNTIYF
TGTGCCAGCAGTTACAGCGGTCTCGACTCTGGAAACACCATATATTTT
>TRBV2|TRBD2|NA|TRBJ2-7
CASSETSGGAGEQYF
TGTGCCAGCAGTGAAACTAGCGGGGGGGCAGGCGAGCAGTACTTC
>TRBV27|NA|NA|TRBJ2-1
CASSFLAQGSYNEQFF
TGTGCCAGCAGTTTCCTCGCACAGGGTTCCTACAATGAGCAGTTCTTC
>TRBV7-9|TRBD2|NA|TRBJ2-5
CASRHSGGNQETQYF
TGTGCCAGCAGACATAGCGGGGGGAACCAAGAGACCCAGTACTTC
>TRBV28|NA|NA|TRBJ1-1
CAGSLVANTEAFF
TGTGCCGGCAGTCTAGTGGCGAACACTGAAGCTTTCTTT
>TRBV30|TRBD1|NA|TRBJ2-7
CAWSFGTGQYF
TGTGCCTGGAGCTTTGGGACAGGGCAGTACTTC
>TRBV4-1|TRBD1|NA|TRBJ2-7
CASSQDRQGGYEQYF
TGCGCCAGCAGCCAAGACAGACAGGGGGGCTACGAGCAGTACTTC
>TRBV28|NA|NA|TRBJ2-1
CASSTLDSSSYNEQFF
TGTGCCAGCAGTACCCTAGACAGTAGCTCCTACAATGAGCAGTTCTTC
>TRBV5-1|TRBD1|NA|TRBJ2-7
CASKKFAGTGGEEQYF
TGCGCCAGCAAGAAATTTGCCGGGACAGGGGGCGAGGAGCAGTACTTC
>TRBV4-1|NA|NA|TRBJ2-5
CASSQEGPREETQYF
TGCGCCAGCAGCCAAGAAGGCCCACGGGAAGAGACCCAGTACTTC
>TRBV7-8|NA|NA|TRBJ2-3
CASGMTIPTDTQYF
TGTGCCAGCGGGATGACTATTCCCACAGATACGCAGTATTTT
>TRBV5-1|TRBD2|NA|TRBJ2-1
CASSPASGTLNEQFF
TGCGCCAGCAGCCCGGCTAGCGGGACACTCAATGAGCAGTTCTTC